Shown below are 22 T cell receptor beta chains from a single sample sequenced in a study of blood T cell repertoires in COVID-19 (dated by TCRdb to about 2020). The library was generated by the immunoSEQ multiplex PCR assay. The table was pulled from immuneACCESS by TCRdb, which kept in-frame rearrangements only. Such tables lose some clones; where checked, under half of the loss comes from unresolved V genes, and the rest has no known cause. The sample profile shows approximately 470,000 clones; 75% to 90% of them were found once. Of the sample, approximately 3.2% falls within the top ten clones. The sample taken for sequencing was peripheral blood. Every receptor here comes from a human donor in a cohort sampled during active COVID-19.

V gene TRBV30 combines with J gene TRBJ2-5; weak D call: TRBD2 (6 bases). Germline V gene sequence: CDR1 GTSNPN, CDR2 SVGIG (reference sequence). Trimming left V 4 bases short and J 8 bases short, with 20 bases between. This CDR3 region has 14 residues. This CDR3 reads CAWTHTLGSYTQYF. CDR3 DNA sequence: TGTGCCTGGACACACACTCTCGGGAGTTACACCCAGTACTTC.

The chain has TRBV27 and TRBJ2-6; D perhaps matches TRBD2 (6 bases). The CDR3 is made up of 19 amino acids. V was clipped by 6 bases and J by 4 bases, with 25 bases between them. Germline values: CDR1 MNHEY, CDR2 SMNVEV (reference sequence). The CDR3 spells CASSPGGALRSNGANVLTF. The CDR3 DNA reads as TGTGCCAGCAGCCCCGGCGGGGCCCTACGTTCTAACGGGGCCAACGTCCTGACTTTC.

This chain uses TRBV3-1 (or the pseudogene TRBV3-2) with TRBJ1-4, with TRBD1 identical over 7 bases. The CDR3 is 14 residues long. From germline, CDR1 is LGHDT and CDR2 YNNKEL (reference sequence). Losses at the gene ends were 7 bases for V and 5 bases for J; bases not matched to a gene: 7. The CDR3 is CASTPGGVNEKLFF. CDR3 sequence (DNA): TGTGCCAGCACCCCAGGGGGAGTAAATGAAAAACTGTTTTTT.

This chain links TRBV3-1 (or the pseudogene TRBV3-2) with TRBJ2-1; the D gene is possibly TRBD2 (5 bases). CDR3 length: 16 residues. The germline V and J ends were trimmed by 3 bases and 0 bases, with 12 bases remaining between them. Germline V gives CDR1 LGHDT, CDR2 YNNKEL (reference sequence). DNA of the CDR3: TGTGCCAGCAGCCATAGCGTCAGGAGCTCCTACAATGAGCAGTTCTTC. It specifies CASSHSVRSSYNEQFF.

This chain joins TRBV3-1 (or the pseudogene TRBV3-2) and TRBJ1-2, with 9 bases identical to TRBD1. Germline V gives CDR1 LGHDT, CDR2 YNNKEL (reference sequence). The CDR3 totals 22 residues. V was clipped by 4 bases and J by 2 bases; unmatched bases: 26. CDR3: CASSRLQGARKVGDCPNYGYTF. CDR3 in DNA: TGTGCCAGCAGCCGCTTACAGGGGGCGCGAAAAGTGGGCGATTGTCCAAACTATGGCTACACCTTC.

This clone was recorded once. The V gene is TRBV5-5, the J gene TRBJ1-4, with a possible D match to TRBD1 (6 bases). This CDR3 is built from 16 residues. Per germline, CDR1 SGHKS and CDR2 YYEKEE (reference sequence). Trimming took 0 bases from V and 5 from J, leaving 14 bases between them. DNA for the CDR3: TGTGCCAGCAGCTTGGCCGGGGGGGCCGGGAATGAAAAACTGTTTTTT. Translation gives CASSLAGGAGNEKLFF.

J is TRBJ1-1 and V is TRBV6-2 or TRBV6-3, with D possibly TRBD1 on 6 matching bases. Trimming shortened V by 5 bases and J by 3 bases, and 13 bases separated the two germline ends. CDR3 length: 14 amino acids. Per germline, CDR1 MNHEY and CDR2 SVGEGT. CDR3: CASSGHREYTEAFF. The CDR3 DNA is TGTGCCAGCAGTGGTCACAGGGAGTACACTGAAGCTTTCTTT.

The chain is built from TRBV28 and TRBJ1-1; TRBD1 is a possible D gene (5 bases). Germline V gene data show CDR1 as MDHEN and CDR2 as SYDVKM. This CDR3 region has 16 residues. Trimming removed 5 bases from V and 4 bases from J, with 20 bases in between. The CDR3 here is CASSTYRKGRGTEAFF. CDR3 bases: TGTGCCAGCAGTACGTATCGAAAGGGGAGGGGCACTGAAGCTTTCTTT.

This sequence joins TRBV3-1 (or the pseudogene TRBV3-2) and TRBJ2-7; D perhaps matches TRBD1 (6 bases). CDR1 and CDR2 from the germline V gene are LGHDT and YNNKEL (reference sequence). The CDR3 is 13 amino acids. The V end was cut by 4 bases, the J end by 5 bases, with 12 bases between. In DNA, the CDR3 is TGTGCCAGCAGCCGACTATACAGGGACGAGCAGTACTTC. Its translation is CASSRLYRDEQYF.

The chain carries TRBV24-1 and TRBJ2-7, with 10 bases aligning to TRBD2. The CDR3 covers 17 residues. The germline gives CDR1 KGHDR, CDR2 SFDVKD. The ends lost 4 bases at V and 3 bases at J; junction bases unmatched: 11. The CDR3 DNA reads as TGTGCCACCAGTGACACCCCTACAGCGGGAGGGGTCTACGAGCAGTACTTC. Translation gives CATSDTPTAGGVYEQYF.

This chain uses TRBV13 with TRBJ2-7, with a tentative D call TRBD1 (6 bases). CDR3 length equals 14 residues. Trimming took off 3 bases at V and 4 bases at J, with 13 bases between the two ends. Germline CDR1 and CDR2: PRHDT and FYEKMQ (reference sequence). In DNA form, the CDR3 reads TGTGCCAGCAGCTTTACAGGGACCATGTACGAGCAGTACTTC. As protein: CASSFTGTMYEQYF.

This clone was observed a handful of times. The chain employs TRBV5-1 and TRBJ1-2; D might be TRBD1 (5 bases). The length of the CDR3 is 15 residues. The germline V gene has CDR1 SGHRS and CDR2 YFSETQ. Between the trimmed V and J ends, which lost 0 bases and 8 bases, there was a span of 17 bases. The CDR3, as DNA: TGCGCCAGCAGCTTGGGGCAGGGTGGTCGAGAGGGCTACACCTTC. Amino acid sequence: CASSLGQGGREGYTF.

The chain carries TRBV29-1 and TRBJ2-1; the match to TRBD2 covers 11 bases. V was clipped by 8 bases and J by 0 bases; unmatched bases: 6. CDR3 length: 15 amino acids. Germline CDR1 is SQVTM and CDR2 is ANQGSEA. The chain's CDR3 is CSFSSGRSSYNEQFF. CDR3 nucleotide sequence: TGCAGCTTTTCTAGCGGGAGGAGCTCCTACAATGAGCAGTTCTTC.

This clone has just a few counts. V and J are TRBV28 and TRBJ1-1; possible D gene TRBD1, 6 bases. Trimming left V 5 bases short and J 1 base short, with 20 bases between. CDR1 is MDHEN, CDR2 SYDVKM, per germline. The CDR3 has 17 amino acids. The CDR3 spells CASSPRIGGPKNTEAFF. Here the CDR3 DNA reads TGTGCCAGCAGTCCCCGCATCGGGGGGCCGAAGAACACTGAAGCTTTCTTT.

This clone has a handful of counts. V gene TRBV7-8 combines with J gene TRBJ2-1; a weak D match, TRBD1 (5 bases). The CDR3 spans 15 residues. Germline loops: CDR1 SGHVS, CDR2 FQNEAQ. V dropped 1 base and J dropped 6 bases, with 13 bases sitting between them. The CDR3 spells CASSLGGIGRNEQFF. CDR3 bases: TGTGCCAGCAGCTTAGGGGGCATCGGGCGCAATGAGCAGTTCTTC.

The chain is built from TRBV30 and TRBJ2-3; the match to TRBD2 covers 11 bases. The CDR3 is made up of 14 amino acids. V gave up 4 bases and J gave up 4 bases; unmatched junction bases: 4. Per germline, CDR1 GTSNPN and CDR2 SVGIG (reference sequence). The CDR3 loop reads CAWISGRGPDTQYF. DNA of the CDR3: TGTGCCTGGATTAGCGGGAGGGGCCCAGATACGCAGTATTTT.

The V and J genes are TRBV5-1 and TRBJ2-7; possible D gene TRBD1, 5 bases. This CDR3 contains 12 residues. Germline CDR1 and CDR2: SGHRS and YFSETQ. The ends were cut back, 2 bases at V and 5 bases at J, with 8 bases in the middle. CDR3 protein: CASSFSGNEQYF. CDR3 in DNA: TGCGCCAGCAGCTTTTCAGGGAACGAGCAGTACTTC.

The chain couples TRBV11-3 to TRBJ2-1; 9 positions agree with TRBD2. Germline CDR1 reads SGHNT; CDR2 reads YENEEA. The CDR3 is 14 amino acids. V was pared by 5 bases and J by 8 bases, with 7 bases of the junction left unmatched. The CDR3 coding sequence is TGTGCCAGCAGCCTGGTAGCGGGGGTGGATGAGCAGTTCTTC. It translates to CASSLVAGVDEQFF.

The genes are TRBV28 and TRBJ2-1, with 10 bases identical to TRBD2. V lost 7 bases to trimming and J lost 9 bases; unmatched junction nucleotides: 6. Germline CDR1 is MDHEN and CDR2 is SYDVKM. The CDR3 is 13 residues long. CDR3 region: CASKRTSGSEQFF. Written as DNA, the CDR3 is TGTGCCAGCAAACGGACTAGCGGTAGTGAGCAGTTCTTC.

The chain combines TRBV13 with TRBJ2-2, with 10 bases identical to TRBD1. Losses at the gene ends were 4 bases for V and 5 bases for J; bases not matched to a gene: 4. CDR1 PRHDT and CDR2 FYEKMQ come from the germline V gene (reference sequence). The CDR3 loop spans 15 amino acids. Here the CDR3 DNA reads TGTGCCAGCAGCTGGGGACAGGGGAGGACCGGGGAGCTGTTTTTT. It is translated as CASSWGQGRTGELFF.

The chain has TRBV19 and TRBJ1-5; the D is unclear. The V gene lost 7 bases and the J gene lost 3 bases, with 10 bases spanning the gap. CDR1 and CDR2 (germline): LNHDA, SQIVND (reference sequence). This CDR3 spans 13 amino acids. This CDR3 reads CASKIRDNQPQHF. As DNA, the CDR3 is TGTGCCAGTAAAATCCGGGACAATCAGCCCCAGCATTTT.

This clone was seen only once. This chain joins TRBV6-5 and TRBJ1-2; D gene uncertain. This CDR3 has 12 amino acids. CDR1 is MNHEY, CDR2 SVGAGI, per germline. V was cut by 6 bases and J by 4 bases, with 9 bases left in between. The CDR3 protein is CASSPTAYGYTF. In DNA form, the CDR3 reads TGTGCCAGCAGCCCCACTGCCTATGGCTACACCTTC.